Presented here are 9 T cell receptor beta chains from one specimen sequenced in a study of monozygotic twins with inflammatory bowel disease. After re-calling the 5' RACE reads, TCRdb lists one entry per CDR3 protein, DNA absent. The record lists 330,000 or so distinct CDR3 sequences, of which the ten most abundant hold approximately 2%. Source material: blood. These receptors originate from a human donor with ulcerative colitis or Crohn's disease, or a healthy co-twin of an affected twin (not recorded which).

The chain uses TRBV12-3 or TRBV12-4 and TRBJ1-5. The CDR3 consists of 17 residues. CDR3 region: CASSLAPAGNSNQPQHF.

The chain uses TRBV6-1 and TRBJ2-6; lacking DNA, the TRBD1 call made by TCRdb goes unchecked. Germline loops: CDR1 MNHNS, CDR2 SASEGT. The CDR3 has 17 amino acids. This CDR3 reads CASLRIGGPSGANVLTF.

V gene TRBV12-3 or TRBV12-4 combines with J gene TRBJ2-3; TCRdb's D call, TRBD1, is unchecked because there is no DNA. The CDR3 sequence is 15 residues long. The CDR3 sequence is CASSPGQGWADTQYF.

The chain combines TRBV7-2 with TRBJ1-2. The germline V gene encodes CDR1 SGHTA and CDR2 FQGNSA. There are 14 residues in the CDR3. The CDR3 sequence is CASSLAVGEGGYTF.

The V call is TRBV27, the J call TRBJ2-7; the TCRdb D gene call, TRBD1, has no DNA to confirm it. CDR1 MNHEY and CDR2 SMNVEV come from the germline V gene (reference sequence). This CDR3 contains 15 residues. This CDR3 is CASSLDGASSYEQYF.

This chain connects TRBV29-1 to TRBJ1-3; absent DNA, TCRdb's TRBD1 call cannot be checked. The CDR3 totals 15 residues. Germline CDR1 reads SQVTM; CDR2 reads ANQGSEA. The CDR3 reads CSVAEDRGGGNTIYF.

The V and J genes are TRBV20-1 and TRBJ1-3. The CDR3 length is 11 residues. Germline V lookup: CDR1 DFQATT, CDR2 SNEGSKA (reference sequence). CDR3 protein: CSGGRLNTIYF.

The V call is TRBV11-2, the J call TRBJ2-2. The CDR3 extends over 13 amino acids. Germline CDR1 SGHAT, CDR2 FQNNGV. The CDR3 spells CASSLEPTGELFF.

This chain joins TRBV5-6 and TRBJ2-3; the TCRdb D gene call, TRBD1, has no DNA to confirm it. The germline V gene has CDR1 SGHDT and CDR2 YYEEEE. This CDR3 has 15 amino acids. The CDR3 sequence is CASSSGGLGTDTQYF.